A selection of T cell receptor beta chains follows, all from one sample in a study of response to subunit inactivated influenza vaccine. One entry per CDR3 protein, called by TCRdb with MiXCR from the RT-PCR reads. The sample holds about 700,000 distinct CDR3 sequences, approximately 13% seen once. The starting material was PBMCs from blood, obtained approximately 15 days before vaccination. Source of these receptors: a man in his fifties who received an inactivated influenza vaccine. CDR3s include the opening cysteine and the closing phenylalanine or tryptophan. D genes are given only for firm matches. Size tells how often a clone was seen (once, few, many) or the class of an expanded clone, and some rows leave it out.

DNA,CDR3,V,J,D,size
TGTGCCAGCAGCGTAGCAAGGACAGGGGGTGGAGCAGGGGCCAACGTCCTGACTTTC,CASSVARTGGGAGANVLTF,TRBV9,TRBJ2-6,TRBD1,.
TGCAGCGTTGAAGAAAATGGAAACACCATATATTTT,CSVEENGNTIYF,TRBV29-1,TRBJ1-3,.,.
TGTGCCACCAGTGATTTGGGGGGGAAAGATACGCAGTATTTT,CATSDLGGKDTQYF,TRBV24-1,TRBJ2-3,.,.
TGTGCCAGCAAGGCGGGTCCCGGGGAGCTGTTTTTT,CASKAGPGELFF,TRBV6-2/TRBV6-3,TRBJ2-2,.,many
TGTGCCAACAGCTTACTGGGAAGTCATGGGGCCAACGTCCTGACTTTC,CANSLLGSHGANVLTF,TRBV7-9,TRBJ2-6,.,many
TGCAGCGTTGAACCCCCCCGTAGCGGGGGGGCCCGTGAGCAGTTCTTC,CSVEPPRSGGAREQFF,TRBV29-1,TRBJ2-1,TRBD2,.
TGTGCCAGTAGCGGGAGGGCATTCAATGAGCAGTTCTTC,CASSGRAFNEQFF,TRBV28,TRBJ2-1,TRBD2,.
TGCGCCAGCAGTGAGATTGGGGAAGAGACCCAGTACTTC,CASSEIGEETQYF,TRBV10-1,TRBJ2-5,.,.
TGTGCCAGCAGCTTAGACAGACTAGAATTGGATTATTTT,CASSLDRLELDYF,TRBV11-2,TRBJ2-3,.,few
TGTGCCAGCAGCGCGTCACAGGGGCCCACCGGGGAGCTGTTTTTT,CASSASQGPTGELFF,TRBV11-2,TRBJ2-2,TRBD1,.
TGTGCCAGCAGTGAATTTGACAGGGTTGATAATTCACCCCTCCACTTT,CASSEFDRVDNSPLHF,TRBV2,TRBJ1-6,TRBD1,few
TGTGCCTGGAGTGTTTTGGCCGTCAATGAGCAGTTCTTC,CAWSVLAVNEQFF,TRBV30,TRBJ2-1,.,.
TGCGCCAGCAGCTTGGATGTCCGAAGACCCTATGGCTACACCTTC,CASSLDVRRPYGYTF,TRBV5-1,TRBJ1-2,.,many
TGTGCCAGCAGCGTCCGGCGGGAGAGAACCTACGAGCAGTACTTC,CASSVRRERTYEQYF,TRBV7-2,TRBJ2-7,TRBD2,.
TGTGCCAGCAGTCGGGGACTGACGTCCTACGAGCAGTACTTC,CASSRGLTSYEQYF,TRBV28,TRBJ2-7,.,medium-sized
TGTGCCAGCAGCGTACAGGGTGGCGGCACCGGGGAGCTGTTTTTT,CASSVQGGGTGELFF,TRBV9,TRBJ2-2,.,many
TGTGCCAGCAGCCAAGATTCAGGGGGTTATGGCTACACCTTC,CASSQDSGGYGYTF,TRBV3-1,TRBJ1-2,TRBD1,.
TGTGCCAGCAGGCCATGGACTAGCGGGAACACAGATACGCAGTATTTT,CASRPWTSGNTDTQYF,TRBV6-2/TRBV6-3,TRBJ2-3,TRBD2,.
TGCGCCAGCAGCCACGGTCAAGGGGCTGAAGCTTTCTTT,CASSHGQGAEAFF,TRBV4-3,TRBJ1-1,.,.
TGTGCCAGCAGCCCTTTGGGACTAGCGGGGCCCTACGAGCAGTACTTC,CASSPLGLAGPYEQYF,TRBV9,TRBJ2-7,TRBD2,few
TGCAGTGCTTCCCGGGGCTGGGAGACCGGGACTAGCGGCTACGAGCAGTACTTC,CSASRGWETGTSGYEQYF,TRBV20-1,TRBJ2-7,TRBD2,.
TGTGCCAGCAGTTACCGGCCGGGACAGGGCTATAATTCACCCCTCCACTTT,CASSYRPGQGYNSPLHF,TRBV6-5,TRBJ1-6,TRBD1,many
TGCGCCAGCAGCTTGGCCATTAGGGGCACAGATACGCAGTATTTT,CASSLAIRGTDTQYF,TRBV5-1,TRBJ2-3,.,many
TGTGCCAGTAGTAGAGGATCCGGGACAGCTAATGAAAAACTGTTTTTT,CASSRGSGTANEKLFF,TRBV19,TRBJ1-4,TRBD1,.
TGTGCCAGCAGCGCGTCTAGCGGGAGGGCCGGGGAGAATGAGCAGTTCTTC,CASSASSGRAGENEQFF,TRBV9,TRBJ2-1,TRBD2,few
TGTGCCAGCCGTACTCCGGGACAGTTTAATTCACCCCTCCACTTT,CASRTPGQFNSPLHF,TRBV27,TRBJ1-6,TRBD1,many
TGTGCCAGTAGTACCCGGACAGGGAGGTACTACGAGCAGTACTTC,CASSTRTGRYYEQYF,TRBV19,TRBJ2-7,TRBD1,few
TGTGCCAGCAGCCAAAGAGATACGCAGTATTTT,CASSQRDTQYF,TRBV4-2,TRBJ2-3,.,many
TGTGCCGCCGGCCGGGCCGGGTGGGACACCGGGGAGCTGTTTTTT,CAAGRAGWDTGELFF,TRBV15,TRBJ2-2,.,few
TGCAGTGCCGATATTAGCGGGAAAGGGAATGAGCAGTTCTTC,CSADISGKGNEQFF,TRBV20-1,TRBJ2-1,TRBD2,.
TGTGCCAGCAGCCAGGGGGTAGCGGGGTGGAATGAGCAGTTCTTC,CASSQGVAGWNEQFF,TRBV3-1,TRBJ2-1,TRBD2,few
TGTGCCAGCAGTTGGACTAGCGGGACCAGGAATGAGCAGTTCTTC,CASSWTSGTRNEQFF,TRBV28,TRBJ2-1,TRBD2,many